The next 18 T cell receptor beta chains were all read from a single sample in a study of neurological immune-mediated disorders. From the 5' RACE reads, TCRdb called clonotypes with MiXCR, one entry per CDR3 protein. The sample shows 25,000 to 35,000 distinct CDR3 sequences, roughly 15% of them seen only once. Material for sequencing was PBMCs. These receptors all stem from a man in his 70s in good health.

This clonotype was observed at least ten times. V gene TRBV5-1 combines with J gene TRBJ2-3, with 15 bases matching TRBD2. CDR3 length equals 18 residues. V lost 1 base and J lost 4; bases outside the gene matches: 7. Per the germline V gene, CDR1 is SGHRS and CDR2 is YFSETQ. The CDR3 nucleotides read TGCGCCAGCAGCTTGTCCCCCGGGACTAGCGGGGGGCCAGATACGCAGTATTTT. Amino acid sequence: CASSLSPGTSGGPDTQYF.

This clonotype has more than one count but fewer than ten. This chain connects TRBV9 to TRBJ1-6; 9 bases line up with TRBD1. The CDR3 has 14 residues. Germline trimming cut 8 bases from V and 10 bases from J; bases unmatched to any gene: 10. Germline V gene data show CDR1 as SGDLS and CDR2 as YYNGEE. CDR3 DNA: TGTGCCAGTACCCGGGGACAGGGCCAATCACCCCTCCACTTT. Encoded protein: CASTRGQGQSPLHF.

The CDR3 loop reads CASSPFGRQYF. The CDR3 region has the DNA TGTGCCAGCAGTCCTTTTGGCAGGCAGTACTTC. The V and J genes are TRBV28 and TRBJ2-7; D unclear. The CDR3 runs 11 residues. Germline CDR1 and CDR2: MDHEN and SYDVKM. Trimming stripped 5 bases from V and 9 bases from J, with 11 bases between.

This clonotype has at least ten counts. The chain recombines TRBV11-2 with TRBJ2-2; D ambiguous. The CDR3 loop spans 13 amino acids. Trimming shortened V by 6 bases and J by 7 bases, and 12 bases separated the two germline ends. Germline lookup yields CDR1 SGHAT and CDR2 FQNNGV. CDR3 loop: CASSFLTGGELFF. CDR3 in DNA: TGTGCCAGCAGTTTCTTGACGGGCGGGGAGCTGTTTTTT.

The chain combines TRBV3-1 with TRBJ2-7; tentative D call: TRBD2 (6 bases). Deletions cut 4 bases from V and 6 bases from J, with 16 bases between. Germline lookup yields CDR1 LGHDT and CDR2 YNNKEL (reference sequence). This CDR3 comprises 14 residues. Here the CDR3 reads CASSLVGGALEQYF. The CDR3 coding sequence is TGTGCCAGCAGCCTCGTGGGGGGTGCCCTCGAGCAGTACTTC.

This clonotype showed up many times. The chain recombines TRBV7-2 with TRBJ2-7, with TRBD2 identical over 8 bases. Germline CDR1 reads SGHTA; CDR2 reads FQGNSA. The V segment lost 1 base and the J segment 2 bases; nucleotides outside the gene matches: 4. The CDR3 runs 15 residues. The CDR3: CASSLVPGGPYEQYF. The CDR3, as DNA: TGTGCCAGCAGCTTAGTCCCGGGGGGGCCCTACGAGCAGTACTTC.

This clonotype was observed at least ten times. The chain links TRBV3-1 to TRBJ2-1, with D possibly TRBD2 on 5 matching bases. Germline V gene sequence: CDR1 LGHDT, CDR2 YNNKEL (reference sequence). This CDR3 contains 14 residues. Trimming cost V 3 bases and J 4 bases, with 10 bases left between them. The CDR3 loop is CASSHRTGYNEQFF. DNA for the CDR3: TGTGCCAGCAGCCATCGTACGGGATACAATGAGCAGTTCTTC.

The table lists this clonotype with many counts. The chain couples TRBV5-1 to TRBJ2-1; D is possibly TRBD1 (6 bases). This CDR3 comprises 14 residues. CDR1 and CDR2 from the germline V gene are SGHRS and YFSETQ. The ends were cut back, 4 bases at V and 6 bases at J, with 14 bases in the middle. The CDR3, as DNA: TGCGCCAGCAGCGCTGGGGGCAGGGGCAATGAGCAGTTCTTC. Its translation: CASSAGGRGNEQFF.

The table lists this clonotype with many counts. V is TRBV7-2 and J is TRBJ2-2; D unresolved. The germline CDR1 and CDR2 sequences are SGHTA and FQGNSA. The CDR3 is 14 amino acids. Deletions cut 4 bases from V and 5 bases from J, with 11 bases between. The CDR3 protein is CASSWAPDTGELFF. CDR3 sequence (DNA): TGTGCCAGCAGCTGGGCACCTGATACCGGGGAGCTGTTTTTT.

At least ten counts were recorded for this clonotype. This rearrangement joins TRBV5-1 to TRBJ2-1; no firm D call. CDR3 length: 14 residues. In germline, CDR1 is SGHRS, CDR2 YFSETQ. Trimming stripped 0 bases from V and 6 bases from J, with 10 bases between. The CDR3 coding sequence is TGCGCCAGCAGCTTGGCCCCGCAGTCCAATGAGCAGTTCTTC. This sequence encodes CASSLAPQSNEQFF.

The table lists this clonotype with many counts. V usage is TRBV21-1 and J usage is TRBJ2-3; the D call TRBD1 from the table was never checked on the DNA. TRBV21-1 has pseudogene status. This CDR3 comprises 15 residues. The CDR3: CASSKPGGSADTQYF. The CDR3 DNA reads TGTGCCAGCAGCAAACCAGGGGGAAGTGCAGATACGCAGTATTTT.

This clonotype showed up many times. The junction does not match germline at one end; this may be a read error. This chain connects TRBV15 to TRBJ1-2; 9 nucleotides match TRBD1. The CDR3 length is 17 residues. The germline CDR1 and CDR2 sequences are LNHNV and YYDKDF (reference sequence). CDR3 sequence: CATSRDSAGTGNYGCTF. The DNA for the CDR3 is TGTGCCACCAGCAGAGATTCGGCTGGGACAGGGAACTATGGCTGCACCTTC.

This clonotype was found many times. V usage is TRBV5-1 and J usage is TRBJ2-1; D is undetermined. This CDR3 has 15 residues. Between the trimmed V and J ends, which lost 0 bases and 3 bases, there was a span of 10 bases. The V gene's germline CDR1 is SGHRS and CDR2 YFSETQ. The CDR3 DNA follows: TGCGCCAGCAGCTTGGAGGGTGCTGTCTACAATGAGCAGTTCTTC. It yields the protein CASSLEGAVYNEQFF.

This clonotype was seen many times. The V call is TRBV9, the J call TRBJ2-7, with 11 bases identical to TRBD2. V lost 3 bases and J lost 6; bases outside the gene matches: 8. CDR3 size: 15 residues. Germline V gene sequence: CDR1 SGDLS, CDR2 YYNGEE. This CDR3 is CASSGSGTSGFEQYF. The DNA of the CDR3 is TGTGCCAGCAGCGGTTCCGGGACTAGCGGTTTCGAGCAGTACTTC.

This clonotype was seen repeatedly, ten times or more. The chain uses TRBV5-1 and TRBJ2-3; 9 bases map to TRBD1. Looked up from germline, CDR1 is SGHRS and CDR2 is YFSETQ. CDR3 size: 17 residues. Trimming at V came to 2 bases and at J to 5 bases, leaving 12 bases not matched to a gene. CDR3 loop: CASSLVFGDRAGDTQYF. The CDR3, as DNA: TGCGCCAGCAGCTTAGTCTTTGGGGACAGGGCTGGAGATACGCAGTATTTT.

This clonotype has at least ten counts. This rearrangement joins TRBV6-2 or TRBV6-3 to TRBJ1-1, with D hard to call. This CDR3 comprises 12 residues. Trimming left V 2 bases short and J 4 bases short, with 5 bases between. Germline V gene lookup returns CDR1 MNHEY and CDR2 SVGEGT. CDR3 in amino acids: CASSYGFTEAFF. The CDR3 region has the DNA TGTGCCAGCAGTTACGGGTTCACTGAAGCTTTCTTT.

This clonotype was seen repeatedly, ten times or more. This chain joins TRBV20-1 and TRBJ2-7, with D perhaps matching TRBD1 or TRBD2 (5 bases each). V dropped 3 bases and J dropped 3 bases, with 15 bases sitting between them. The CDR3 covers 14 residues. In germline, CDR1 is DFQATT, CDR2 SNEGSKA (reference sequence). CDR3 amino acids: CSARGEHTDYEQYF. The CDR3 bases are TGCAGTGCTAGGGGGGAACATACGGACTACGAGCAGTACTTC.

The sample holds many counts of this clonotype. The rearrangement joins TRBV10-3 to TRBJ2-3, with D unresolved. The V and J ends lost 8 bases and 0 bases respectively, with 12 bases between them. The CDR3 runs 14 residues. The germline V gene has CDR1 ENHRY and CDR2 SYGVKD. CDR3: CAIGTGFSTDTQYF. The CDR3 coding sequence is TGTGCCATCGGAACCGGGTTTAGCACAGATACGCAGTATTTT.